This T cell receptor beta chain was documented in a study of T cell clusters in autoimmune cytopenias. Germline CDR1 reads GTSNPN; CDR2 reads SVGIG (reference sequence). The CDR3 is made up of 15 amino acids. Broader study findings: TRB repertoire shifts in secondary cytopenia and chronic lymphocytic leukemia mostly reflected lymphoma, not autoimmunity. A dominant lymphoma-associated repertoire apparently masked the cluster-lack signature in secondary cytopenia versus chronic lymphocytic leukemia.

TRB was amplified by touch-down multiplex PCR, primer pools A and B combined. TCRdb reprocessed the multiplex PCR reads and keeps a single row for each CDR3 protein, giving no DNA. The listing contains some 4,500 distinct CDR3 sequences. TRB was amplified from approximately 250 ng of peripheral blood genomic DNA per sample. As to this clonotype: The antigen remains undetermined.

The genes are TRBV30 and TRBJ2-5; TCRdb's D gene call, TRBD2, goes unchecked for lack of DNA. This receptor was identified in a human donor with an autoimmune cytopenia or autoimmune hepatitis (not recorded which). The sample consisted of peripheral blood. The CDR3 is CAWAGLLRRGETQYF.